The entry below describes one TCR beta chain. At least ten counts were recorded for this clonotype. What antigen it recognizes has not been identified. Base qualities are missing; no much larger clone stands one base away. These data originate in a study of T cells in Graves' hyperthyroidism and ophthalmopathy (dated by TCRdb to the late 2010s). At the level of the whole study: To identify distinguishing TCR V-J signatures, a discovery cohort of around 98 patients was used, comprising 40 to 45 with Graves' ophthalmopathy and under 60 with stable Graves' hyperthyroidism. An independent validation cohort of some 18 hyperthyroidism patients and approximately 17 patients who later progressed to ophthalmopathy tested prospective prediction of ophthalmopathy. The 100 or so discovery patients were divided at random into training and test sets in a 7:3 ratio. In more than five Graves' hyperthyroidism patients, the study also compared T-cell repertoires from thyroid tissue with T-cell repertoires from blood. After blood sampling, hyperthyroidism patients were treated with methimazole at a starting dose of 30 mg daily, and ophthalmopathy patients were treated with high-dose intravenous methylprednisolone. TCR Vbeta CDR3 sequencing of 120 to 150 peripheral blood samples (roughly 41 ophthalmopathy, 75 to 80 hyperthyroidism and roughly 17 progressor patients) is reported in the paper.

TCR beta CDR3 regions were amplified from RNA transcripts. For the first round of RT-PCR on the TCR CDR3, the HTBI primer set was used together with the Qiagen OneStep RT-PCR kit. A second multiplex PCR round built the libraries, followed by size selection and purification. The libraries were sequenced on an Illumina HiSeq2000 using paired-end 100 bp reads. Per the source publication's procedure: SOAPnuke was used to process the raw data, throwing out any read that contained adapters or uncalled bases, had a mean Phred below 15, or lacked an exact constant-primer or identifier match. COPE v1.2.5 was used to merge the high-quality paired reads, and each unique nucleotide sequence was defined as a clonotype. MiTCR v1.1 was used to align clonotypes to the IMGT TRBV, TRBD and TRBJ reference segments. Analysis was restricted to V-J combinations with a frequency above 0.0001, which covered approximately 99% of repertoires. The TCS score was defined as the ratio of F50 (clonal expansion) to E x V (chaos), calculated using BLOSUM62-based TCRdist between CDR3 peptides within each V-J. Welch's t-statistics and random forest reduced just over 500 V-J features to 10 to 15, which were used in a naive Bayes classifier (R e1071). Thyroid-blood repertoire similarity was quantified with the Morisita-Horn index. The public reads were reprocessed in TCRdb via fastp at Q25 and MiXCR, keeping in-frame beta chains. Rows matching on CDR3 protein sequence are summarized as one entry with the most common DNA and genes. The V and J calls come from TCRdb's annotation, not from the publication. The sample table holds about 98,000 distinct CDR3 sequences, of which 40% were seen once. The ten most abundant clones make up around 9.6% of the sample.

Stable Graves' hyperthyroidism was defined as the absence of progression to ophthalmopathy over 18 months of follow-up. Hyperthyroidism patients were aged 18 to 65 years and newly diagnosed, with disease duration of less than 2 months. The study excluded patients with uncontrolled infections, other autoimmune diseases, pregnancy or lactation. Diagnoses were established on the basis of clinical symptoms, serum thyroxine and TRAb, thyroid ultrasound, and orbital computed tomography. Total RNA was extracted using Trizol reagent, and RNA quality was assessed on an Agilent 2100 Bioanalyzer. Reading from cysteine to phenylalanine, the CDR3 counts 13 amino acids. The only DNA kept is the CDR3, 39 bases in frame from the first base. V is cut by 5 bases and J by 10 bases, and the space between the germline ends is 14 bases. Study-level results and caveats: Most expanded thyroid clonotypes (frequency above 0.001) were also detected in blood, suggesting blood repertoires may reflect thyroid immune responses. Ophthalmopathy was separated from stable hyperthyroidism by a 13 V-J signature model, with about 88% sensitivity and about 81% specificity obtained in cross-validation and 80%/75% obtained in testing. No statistical method was used to fix the sample size in advance, and group allocation was not hidden from the investigators. During validation, the model predicted progression to ophthalmopathy a median of approximately 7 months ahead of onset, with around 70% sensitivity and under 85% specificity.

The specimen sequenced was peripheral blood or thyroid tissue (not recorded which). The chain is encoded by TRBV12-3 or TRBV12-4 joined to TRBJ1-4; the D gene is possibly TRBD1, with 5 bases matching. This receptor was taken from a woman in her 30s with Graves' hyperthyroidism. The DNA sequence is given as TGTGCCAGCAGTCAGGCGGGGCTTAGAAAACTGTTTTTT. This translates into CASSQAGLRKLFF.